The rows below give T cell receptor beta chains drawn from one sample of a study of control samples from healthy donors and cancer patients. Using immunoSEQ multiplex PCR, the repertoire was profiled, and TCRdb retains in-frame clones only, with some absent. The table records 100,000 to 150,000 clones, about 89% of them present only once. Sample: blood. All receptors derive from a man aged 55 to 70 in good health. The CDR3 runs from the conserved cysteine through the conserved F or W. D genes are given only for firm matches. Size values are once, few and many counts, or a class for expanded clones, and some rows have none.

CDR3 length,D gene,J gene,clone size,V gene,CDR3 protein,CDR3 DNA
16,-,TRBJ2-6,few,TRBV2,CASSGFGASGANVLTF,TGTGCCAGCAGTGGGTTCGGGGCATCTGGGGCCAACGTCCTGACTTTC
13,-,TRBJ1-1,-,TRBV7-2,CASSLGLGTEAFF,TGTGCCAGCAGCTTAGGTTTGGGAACTGAAGCTTTCTTT
17,-,TRBJ2-3,-,TRBV10-3,CAISEFGDLVGTDTQYF,TGTGCCATCAGTGAGTTCGGGGATCTGGTCGGCACAGATACGCAGTATTTT
11,-,TRBJ2-7,once,TRBV20-1,CSARETYEQYF,TGCAGTGCTAGAGAGACCTACGAGCAGTACTTC
14,TRBD2,TRBJ2-7,few,TRBV19,CATPTSDGPYEQYF,TGTGCCACCCCGACTAGCGACGGTCCCTACGAGCAGTACTTC
13,-,TRBJ2-7,-,TRBV14,CASSQAGKGEQYF,TGTGCCAGCAGCCAAGCGGGCAAAGGGGAGCAGTACTTC
15,-,TRBJ1-5,-,TRBV25-1,CASSEGGRGNQPQHF,TGTGCCAGCAGTGAGGGGGGGCGCGGCAATCAGCCCCAGCATTTT
13,-,TRBJ1-1,-,TRBV11-2,CASSVLGNTEAFF,TGTGCCAGCAGCGTCCTCGGGAACACTGAAGCTTTCTTT
14,-,TRBJ2-3,-,TRBV7-3,CASSLMGGADTQYF,TGTGCCAGCAGCTTAATGGGCGGGGCAGATACGCAGTATTTT
14,TRBD1,TRBJ1-4,-,TRBV11-2,CASSSWDSNEKLFF,TGTGCCAGCAGCTCCTGGGACAGTAATGAAAAACTGTTTTTT
13,-,TRBJ1-1,-,TRBV3-1/TRBV3-2,CASSFGRNTEAFF,TGTGCCAGCAGCTTCGGGAGGAACACTGAAGCTTTCTTT
15,-,TRBJ2-5,-,TRBV5-1,CASSGARGGRETQYF,TGCGCCAGCAGCGGGGCCCGCGGGGGCCGGGAGACCCAGTACTTC
14,-,TRBJ1-4,-,TRBV7-2,CASSLPPVDEKLFF,TGTGCCAGCAGCTTACCTCCAGTGGATGAAAAACTGTTTTTT
13,-,TRBJ2-7,-,TRBV20-1,CSASRTGRAEQYF,TGCAGTGCTAGTAGGACAGGGAGGGCCGAGCAGTACTTC
15,-,TRBJ2-1,-,TRBV6-1,CASSERVSGYNEQFF,TGTGCCAGCAGTGAACGGGTTTCGGGTTACAATGAGCAGTTCTTC
12,-,TRBJ2-7,-,TRBV11-1,CASSFSAGEQYF,TGTGCCAGCAGCTTCAGCGCGGGGGAGCAGTACTTC
18,TRBD2,TRBJ2-7,-,TRBV5-6,CASTRSRLIRGGEYEQYF,TGTGCCAGCACGCGGTCGCGGCTGATACGCGGGGGGGAATACGAGCAGTACTTC
14,-,TRBJ2-4,once,TRBV6-5,CASSGGLAKNIQYF,TGTGCCAGCAGCGGGGGATTAGCCAAAAACATTCAGTACTTC
14,TRBD2,TRBJ2-1,-,TRBV6-5,CASRAGTSSHEQFF,TGTGCCAGCAGAGCCGGGACTAGCAGCCATGAGCAGTTCTTC
12,-,TRBJ1-1,-,TRBV11-3,CASSLYGEAAFF,TGTGCCAGCAGCTTATATGGGGAAGCGGCTTTCTTT
17,-,TRBJ1-3,-,TRBV19,CASGTSGVAIKANTIYF,TGTGCCAGTGGTACGTCGGGCGTCGCAATAAAGGCCAACACCATATATTTT
15,TRBD1,TRBJ1-4,-,TRBV6-5,CASRPRGQSNEKLFF,TGTGCCAGCAGGCCGAGGGGGCAGTCTAATGAAAAACTGTTTTTT